Given below is one T cell receptor beta chain in context. The table lists this clone with a few counts. Which antigen it targets is not known. Per-base quality was not reported, and no clone a single base away is much larger than it. The library came from the immunoSEQ multiplex PCR assay. RNA was extracted from all samples and reverse transcribed into cDNA as template for TCR sequencing. SuperScript III was used to make first-strand cDNA, primed with a 2:1 mix of oligo-dT and random hexamers. Amplification bias was assessed with a synthetic immune receptor repertoire, and residual bias was removed computationally. Per the source publication's procedure: Raw reads were preprocessed to remove errors, and CDR3 was defined by IMGT conventions from the conserved cysteine to phenylalanine. Clonality was calculated as 1 minus Shannon entropy normalized by log2 of the number of productive unique TCRs. Whether scalp clones were CD4 or CD8 was inferred by matching scalp TCRbeta sequences against CD4 and CD8 repertoires sorted from blood. In TCRdb, the immuneACCESS table is reduced to in-frame sequences with V and J assigned. These tables do not hold every clone; where another copy was compared, an unresolved V gene accounts for under half, and the others remain unexplained. V and J calls and clone size follow that table, whereas D and trimming were derived from the DNA. The sample table holds about 150,000 clones, of which approximately 65% were seen once. The ten largest clones represent 36% of the sample.

This entry comes from a study of CD8+ T cells in alopecia areata (dated by TCRdb to between 2017 and 2018). A note on the overall study: In both human patients and the C3H/HeJ mouse model, the study applied high-throughput TCRbeta sequencing to look at T cell clonal expansion in alopecia areata. Scalp tissue and sorted CD4+ and CD8+ peripheral blood T cells from patchy and totalis/universalis alopecia areata patients and from healthy controls were covered by human TCRbeta sequencing. Scalp clonality was compared across normal scalp (n=4), patchy alopecia areata scalp (n=8), and alopecia totalis/universalis scalp (n=8). RNA came from the PAXgene miRNA kit for fixed scalp, the miRNeasy kit for PBMCs, and the RNeasy kit for mouse skin. immunoSEQ multiplex PCR using 35 Vbeta forward primers and 13 Jbeta reverse primers was used to amplify TCRbeta CDR3 regions. What the research found in general, with its limitations: Lesional scalp, especially in alopecia totalis/universalis, showed higher clonality and more expanded CD8+ clones than normal scalp, suggesting antigenic drive. Scalp TCR repertoire analysis is complicated because resident alphabeta T cells in normal human skin are also sequenced, whereas mouse skin is dominated by gammadelta T cells. Shared TCR sequences between patients were less evident than in mice, which may be partly attributable to HLA diversity in the patient population.

After PBMCs were isolated by density centrifugation and stained for CD3, CD4 and CD8, a FACSAria was used to sort CD4+ and CD8+ T cells. Scalp biopsies and blood samples were provided by unaffected controls. Trimming removed 7 bases from V and 2 bases from J; the gene matches leave 6 bases unexplained. The CDR3 goes from the cysteine to the phenylalanine over 15 residues. The only DNA kept is the CDR3, 45 bases in frame from the first base. The rearrangement combines TRBV23-1 with TRBJ2-7; 12 of the junction bases match TRBD2. TRBV23-1 is placed among ORFs of uncertain function. The source is a human donor in good health. Sequencing used CD8+ T cells sorted from blood. The nucleotide sequence is given as TGCGCCAGCAATATCCGACTAGCGGGAGCCTACGAGCAGTACTTC. This is translated as CASNIRLAGAYEQYF.